This T cell receptor (beta chain) was obtained from a study of identifying expanded T cells in peripheral blood. Here immunoSEQ multiplex PCR was the method, and the copy in TCRdb shows in-frame clones only, minus some. The sample carries around 120,000 clones, 75% to 90% recorded once. This clone is deemed medium-sized. Looked up from germline, CDR1 is MNHNY and CDR2 is SVGAGI (reference sequence). Trimming shortened V by 10 bases and J by 7 bases, and 17 bases separated the two germline ends. The CDR3 runs 14 residues. The clonotype comes from a person between 18 and 69 years old in good health. The chain combines TRBV6-6 with TRBJ1-6; D is possibly TRBD1 (5 bases). Sequencing was done on a sample of blood. The CDR3 sequence: CAIARGNRNSPLHF. The CDR3 DNA sequence: TGTGCCATCGCGCGGGGGAATCGAAATTCACCCCTCCACTTT.